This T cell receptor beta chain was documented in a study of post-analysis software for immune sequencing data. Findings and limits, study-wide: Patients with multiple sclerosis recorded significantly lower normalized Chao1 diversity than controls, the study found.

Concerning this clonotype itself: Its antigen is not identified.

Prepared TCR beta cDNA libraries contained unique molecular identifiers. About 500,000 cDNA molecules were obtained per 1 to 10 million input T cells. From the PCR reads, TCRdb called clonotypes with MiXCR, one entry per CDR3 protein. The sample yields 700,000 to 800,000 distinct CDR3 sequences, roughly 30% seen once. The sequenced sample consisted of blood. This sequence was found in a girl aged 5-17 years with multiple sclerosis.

CDR3 sequence (DNA): TGTGCCAGCAGCTCCAAGGGGCACTCGGGACAGGGGGTTCGGAACACTGAAGCTTTCTTT. Protein: CASSSKGHSGQGVRNTEAFF. V and J are TRBV13 and TRBJ1-1; TRBD1 aligns across 11 bases. The CDR3 totals 20 residues. V trimming: 4 bases; J trimming: 1 base; junction bases outside the gene matches: 17. Germline CDR1 is PRHDT and CDR2 is FYEKMQ (reference sequence).